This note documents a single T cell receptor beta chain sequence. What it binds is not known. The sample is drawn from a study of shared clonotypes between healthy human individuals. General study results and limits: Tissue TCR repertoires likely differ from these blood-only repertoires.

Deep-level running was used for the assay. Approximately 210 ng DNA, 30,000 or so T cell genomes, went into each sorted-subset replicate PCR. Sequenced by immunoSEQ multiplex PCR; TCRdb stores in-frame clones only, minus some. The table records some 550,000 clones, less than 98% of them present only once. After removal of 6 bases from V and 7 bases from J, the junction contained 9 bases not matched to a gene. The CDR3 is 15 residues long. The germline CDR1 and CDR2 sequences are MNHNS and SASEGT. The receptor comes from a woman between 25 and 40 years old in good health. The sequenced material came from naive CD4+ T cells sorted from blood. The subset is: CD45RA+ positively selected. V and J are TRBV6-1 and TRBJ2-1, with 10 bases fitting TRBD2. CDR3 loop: CASRSSGRANNEQFF. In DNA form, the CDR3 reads TGTGCCAGCAGATCGAGCGGGAGGGCCAATAATGAGCAGTTCTTC.